The rows below give T cell receptor beta chains drawn from one sample of a study of patients and donors after allogeneic stem cell transplantation. Each CDR3 protein gets one entry after TCRdb re-called the RT-PCR reads with MiXCR. This sample has around 70,000 distinct CDR3 sequences, with more than 20% found just once. The sequencing sample was made of blood, either unsorted or a sorted T cell fraction (not recorded which). All receptors derive from a human donor who was either an allogeneic HSCT recipient or a stem cell or donor lymphocyte infusion donor (not recorded which). It is not recorded whose cells these are; they may come from a transplant donor. The CDR3 runs from the conserved cysteine through the conserved F or W. Fields, in order: clone size, CDR3 length, J gene, D gene, V gene, CDR3 DNA, CDR3 protein. The D gene is left open where the match is weak. A clone size is listed for some rows: how often the clone was seen (once, few, many), or a class if it is expanded.

clone size: -
CDR3 length: 17
J gene: TRBJ1-4
D gene: -
V gene: TRBV12-3/TRBV12-4
CDR3 DNA: TGTGCCAGCAGTTTCCCAACTTCTGCGGCCCTAAATGAAAAACTGTTTTTT
CDR3 protein: CASSFPTSAALNEKLFF

clone size: -
CDR3 length: 14
J gene: TRBJ2-5
D gene: -
V gene: TRBV6-5
CDR3 DNA: TGTGCCAGCAGTTCATACCGTAAGAAAGAGACCCAGTACTTC
CDR3 protein: CASSSYRKKETQYF

clone size: -
CDR3 length: 16
J gene: TRBJ2-7
D gene: -
V gene: TRBV18
CDR3 DNA: TGTGCCAGCTCACCACCGATTACAATGAGCTCCTACGAGCAGTACTTC
CDR3 protein: CASSPPITMSSYEQYF

clone size: few
CDR3 length: 17
J gene: TRBJ1-1
D gene: -
V gene: TRBV7-9
CDR3 DNA: TGTGCCAGCAGCGACGCCGGGACCCCTCGGGGGAGCACTGAAGCTTTCTTT
CDR3 protein: CASSDAGTPRGSTEAFF

clone size: -
CDR3 length: 15
J gene: TRBJ2-3
D gene: TRBD2
V gene: TRBV5-1
CDR3 DNA: TGCGCCAGCAGCTTTAGCCTAGCGGGGCCAGATACGCAGTATTTT
CDR3 protein: CASSFSLAGPDTQYF

clone size: few
CDR3 length: 14
J gene: TRBJ2-1
D gene: -
V gene: TRBV5-1
CDR3 DNA: TGCGCCAGCAGCTCGGGACGCCTGGACGGTGAGCAGTTCTTC
CDR3 protein: CASSSGRLDGEQFF

clone size: -
CDR3 length: 14
J gene: TRBJ2-3
D gene: -
V gene: TRBV12-3/TRBV12-4
CDR3 DNA: TGTGCCAGCAGTTCATGGGGGGTAGCAGATACGCAGTATTTT
CDR3 protein: CASSSWGVADTQYF

clone size: -
CDR3 length: 14
J gene: TRBJ1-4
D gene: -
V gene: TRBV10-3
CDR3 DNA: TGTGCCATCAGTGAAGGGGGATCTAATGAAAAACTGTTTTTT
CDR3 protein: CAISEGGSNEKLFF

clone size: many
CDR3 length: 15
J gene: TRBJ2-1
D gene: -
V gene: TRBV19
CDR3 DNA: TGTGCCAGTAAAGCCTCCTTTGTATACGCGGATGAGCAGTTCTTC
CDR3 protein: CASKASFVYADEQFF

clone size: few
CDR3 length: 13
J gene: TRBJ2-5
D gene: -
V gene: TRBV11-3
CDR3 DNA: TGTGCCAGCAGCGCGACTACCGAAGAGACCCAGTACTTC
CDR3 protein: CASSATTEETQYF

clone size: -
CDR3 length: 11
J gene: TRBJ2-7
D gene: -
V gene: TRBV4-2
CDR3 DNA: TGTGCCAGCAGCCAAGGGAAAGAGCAGTACTTC
CDR3 protein: CASSQGKEQYF

clone size: few
CDR3 length: 14
J gene: TRBJ1-1
D gene: -
V gene: TRBV11-2
CDR3 DNA: TGTGCCAGCAGCCTCAGGGTTGGGTACGATAAAGCTTTCTTT
CDR3 protein: CASSLRVGYDKAFF

clone size: -
CDR3 length: 12
J gene: TRBJ1-5
D gene: -
V gene: TRBV28
CDR3 DNA: TGTGCCAGCACCGGGAGCAATCAGCCCCAGCATTTT
CDR3 protein: CASTGSNQPQHF

clone size: -
CDR3 length: 14
J gene: TRBJ1-5
D gene: TRBD1
V gene: TRBV27
CDR3 DNA: TGTGCCAGCAGTTTGGGAGGGGGCAGTCAGCCCCAGCATTTT
CDR3 protein: CASSLGGGSQPQHF

clone size: -
CDR3 length: 15
J gene: TRBJ1-1
D gene: TRBD1
V gene: TRBV20-1
CDR3 DNA: TGCAGTGCTAGAGATTCGGACAGGGGTTTCACTGAAGCTTTCTTT
CDR3 protein: CSARDSDRGFTEAFF

clone size: few
CDR3 length: 16
J gene: TRBJ2-3
D gene: -
V gene: TRBV10-3
CDR3 DNA: TGTGCCATCAGAACAACACCGGGGCTAGTGGCAGATACGCAGTATTTT
CDR3 protein: CAIRTTPGLVADTQYF

clone size: few
CDR3 length: 14
J gene: TRBJ2-3
D gene: -
V gene: TRBV12-3/TRBV12-4
CDR3 DNA: TGTGCCAGCAGGGGCGGCTCTAGCACAGATACGCAGTATTTT
CDR3 protein: CASRGGSSTDTQYF

clone size: few
CDR3 length: 16
J gene: TRBJ1-6
D gene: -
V gene: TRBV12-3/TRBV12-4
CDR3 DNA: TGTGCCAGCAGTTTATTGCCCCCCCCCTATAATTCACCCCTCCACTTT
CDR3 protein: CASSLLPPPYNSPLHF

clone size: -
CDR3 length: 16
J gene: TRBJ1-1
D gene: -
V gene: TRBV3-1
CDR3 DNA: TGTGCCAGCAGCCAAGTCCCTTTCCGGATGAACACTGAAGCTTTCTTT
CDR3 protein: CASSQVPFRMNTEAFF

clone size: few
CDR3 length: 13
J gene: TRBJ1-4
D gene: -
V gene: TRBV4-1
CDR3 DNA: TGCGCCAGCAGCCAAGTTCTTCCGGAAAAACTGTTTTTT
CDR3 protein: CASSQVLPEKLFF

clone size: few
CDR3 length: 16
J gene: TRBJ2-1
D gene: TRBD2
V gene: TRBV2
CDR3 DNA: TGTGCCAGCAGTTCGACGACTAGCGGGCTCTACAATGAGCAGTTCTTC
CDR3 protein: CASSSTTSGLYNEQFF

clone size: few
CDR3 length: 18
J gene: TRBJ2-1
D gene: TRBD2
V gene: TRBV3-1
CDR3 DNA: TGTGCCAGCAGCCAAGGCTACCTCGGGACTAGCGGTTACAATGAGCAGTTCTTC
CDR3 protein: CASSQGYLGTSGYNEQFF

clone size: many
CDR3 length: 13
J gene: TRBJ1-1
D gene: -
V gene: TRBV9
CDR3 DNA: TGTGCCAGCAGCGTTGACTACAACACTGAAGCTTTCTTT
CDR3 protein: CASSVDYNTEAFF

clone size: many
CDR3 length: 15
J gene: TRBJ1-3
D gene: -
V gene: TRBV7-8
CDR3 DNA: TGTGCCAGCAGCTCTGGGGGGGGCTCTGGAAACACCATATATTTT
CDR3 protein: CASSSGGGSGNTIYF

clone size: -
CDR3 length: 15
J gene: TRBJ2-2
D gene: -
V gene: TRBV12-3/TRBV12-4
CDR3 DNA: TGTGCCAGCCCCCTCGGCCCTTCTTACACCGGGGAGCTGTTTTTT
CDR3 protein: CASPLGPSYTGELFF

clone size: -
CDR3 length: 13
J gene: TRBJ2-5
D gene: -
V gene: TRBV7-6
CDR3 DNA: TGTGCCAGCAGCTTAGTTGGGCGAGAGACCCAGTACTTC
CDR3 protein: CASSLVGRETQYF

clone size: -
CDR3 length: 14
J gene: TRBJ1-1
D gene: TRBD1
V gene: TRBV6-5
CDR3 DNA: TGTGCCAGCAGTAAGAGGGGGCGAGACACTGAAGCTTTCTTT
CDR3 protein: CASSKRGRDTEAFF

clone size: few
CDR3 length: 13
J gene: TRBJ1-1
D gene: TRBD1
V gene: TRBV6-5
CDR3 DNA: TGTGCCAGCGTCCTCAGGGGGGGCACTGAAGCTTTCTTT
CDR3 protein: CASVLRGGTEAFF

clone size: -
CDR3 length: 13
J gene: TRBJ1-5
D gene: -
V gene: TRBV3-1
CDR3 DNA: TGTGCCAGCAGCCAAGAGGGCTATCAGCCCCAGCATTTT
CDR3 protein: CASSQEGYQPQHF

clone size: -
CDR3 length: 18
J gene: TRBJ2-1
D gene: TRBD2
V gene: TRBV5-6
CDR3 DNA: TGTGCCAGCAATTGGGGGAGGGCCCTTTCTGGAGGGTACAATGAGCAGTTCTTC
CDR3 protein: CASNWGRALSGGYNEQFF

clone size: many
CDR3 length: 11
J gene: TRBJ2-3
D gene: -
V gene: TRBV7-2
CDR3 DNA: TGTGCCAGCAGCTTAGTTGATACGCAGTATTTT
CDR3 protein: CASSLVDTQYF

clone size: -
CDR3 length: 16
J gene: TRBJ2-1
D gene: -
V gene: TRBV5-1
CDR3 DNA: TGCGCCAGCAGCTTGGACCGGGCGGCGGTAGGCAATGAGCAGTTCTTC
CDR3 protein: CASSLDRAAVGNEQFF

clone size: -
CDR3 length: 16
J gene: TRBJ2-3
D gene: TRBD1
V gene: TRBV5-1
CDR3 DNA: TGCGCCAGCAGCTTGGATAACAGGGGGCGAACAGATACGCAGTATTTT
CDR3 protein: CASSLDNRGRTDTQYF

clone size: -
CDR3 length: 16
J gene: TRBJ2-3
D gene: -
V gene: TRBV7-9
CDR3 DNA: TGTGCCAGCAGCTTAGGACAGGTGATCCCCACAGATACGCAGTATTTT
CDR3 protein: CASSLGQVIPTDTQYF

clone size: few
CDR3 length: 15
J gene: TRBJ2-2
D gene: -
V gene: TRBV12-3/TRBV12-4
CDR3 DNA: TGTGCCAGCAGTAAGGGACGGACAGCCACCGGGGAGCTGTTTTTT
CDR3 protein: CASSKGRTATGELFF

clone size: few
CDR3 length: 13
J gene: TRBJ2-7
D gene: TRBD1
V gene: TRBV6-5
CDR3 DNA: TGTGCCAGCAGCCCTGGACAGGGATGGCGTCAGTACTTC
CDR3 protein: CASSPGQGWRQYF

clone size: -
CDR3 length: 12
J gene: TRBJ2-3
D gene: -
V gene: TRBV20-1
CDR3 DNA: TGCAGTGCCACATACAGGGCTAATACGCAGTATTTT
CDR3 protein: CSATYRANTQYF

clone size: -
CDR3 length: 18
J gene: TRBJ1-5
D gene: TRBD1
V gene: TRBV6-2/TRBV6-3
CDR3 DNA: TGTGCCAGCAGTCAAAAACGCAGGGGGCTAAGACGGGATCAGCCCCAGCATTTT
CDR3 protein: CASSQKRRGLRRDQPQHF

clone size: few
CDR3 length: 17
J gene: TRBJ1-1
D gene: -
V gene: TRBV6-5
CDR3 DNA: TGTGCCAGCAGTTATTCAGCCCTAAGGGGGGTGGGCACTGAAGCTTTCTTT
CDR3 protein: CASSYSALRGVGTEAFF

clone size: -
CDR3 length: 15
J gene: TRBJ2-2
D gene: TRBD2
V gene: TRBV24-1
CDR3 DNA: TGTGCCACCAGTGACCACCGTGGGGGGGCCGGGGAGCTGTTTTTT
CDR3 protein: CATSDHRGGAGELFF

clone size: -
CDR3 length: 13
J gene: TRBJ2-7
D gene: -
V gene: TRBV20-1
CDR3 DNA: TGCAGTGCTAGAGGGACGGGGGTCGGCGAGCAGTACTTC
CDR3 protein: CSARGTGVGEQYF

clone size: few
CDR3 length: 13
J gene: TRBJ1-1
D gene: -
V gene: TRBV19
CDR3 DNA: TGTGCCAGTAGTATCACAGGAGGCACTGAAGCTTTCTTT
CDR3 protein: CASSITGGTEAFF

clone size: -
CDR3 length: 13
J gene: TRBJ2-2
D gene: -
V gene: TRBV7-7
CDR3 DNA: TGTGCCAGCAGCTTAGGGAAGACCGGGGAGCTGTTTTTT
CDR3 protein: CASSLGKTGELFF

clone size: -
CDR3 length: 16
J gene: TRBJ2-3
D gene: -
V gene: TRBV12-3/TRBV12-4
CDR3 DNA: TGTGCCAGCACCCACCATCGAGGGGGAAGCACAGATACGCAGTATTTT
CDR3 protein: CASTHHRGGSTDTQYF

clone size: few
CDR3 length: 12
J gene: TRBJ2-7
D gene: -
V gene: TRBV12-3/TRBV12-4
CDR3 DNA: TGTGCCAGCACTGACTCGTACTACGAGCAGTACTTC
CDR3 protein: CASTDSYYEQYF

clone size: few
CDR3 length: 13
J gene: TRBJ1-2
D gene: -
V gene: TRBV20-1
CDR3 DNA: TGCAGTCCCTCTAGAGGACAGAACTATGGCTACACCTTC
CDR3 protein: CSPSRGQNYGYTF